This T cell receptor (beta chain) was captured in a study of radiation and T cells in renal cell carcinoma. Time point here: baseline pretreatment blood. Treatment reported: 15 Gy SBRT to primary tumor, nephrectomy 4 weeks later. Here immunoSEQ multiplex PCR was the method, and the copy in TCRdb shows in-frame clones only, minus some. Counted here are some 110,000 clones, around 84% occurring once; the ten biggest clones make up around 3%. The germline V and J ends were trimmed by 0 bases and 2 bases, with 4 bases remaining between them. CDR3 length: 13 amino acids. Germline CDR1 reads SGDLS; CDR2 reads YYNGEE.

The source material was blood, sampled from a patient whose treatment included radiotherapy and nephrectomy. The rearrangement joins TRBV9 to TRBJ2-3; D is undetermined. The receptor was derived from an older woman with renal cell carcinoma. The CDR3 sequence: CASSVGDTDTQYF. The DNA for the CDR3 is TGTGCCAGCAGCGTAGGGGACACAGATACGCAGTATTTT.